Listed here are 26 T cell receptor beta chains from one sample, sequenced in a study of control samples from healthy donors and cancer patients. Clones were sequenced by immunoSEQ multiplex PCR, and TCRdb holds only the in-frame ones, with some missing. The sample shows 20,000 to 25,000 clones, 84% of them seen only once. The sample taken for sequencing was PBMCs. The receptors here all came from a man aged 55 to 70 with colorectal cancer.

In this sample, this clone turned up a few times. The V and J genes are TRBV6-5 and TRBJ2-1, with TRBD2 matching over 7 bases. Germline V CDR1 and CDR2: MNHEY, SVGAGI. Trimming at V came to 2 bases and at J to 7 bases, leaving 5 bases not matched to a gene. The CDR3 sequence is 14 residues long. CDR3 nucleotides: TGTGCCAGCAGTTACGGGGAGGGTAAAAATGAGCAGTTCTTC. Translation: CASSYGEGKNEQFF.

CDR3 bases: TGTGCCAGCAACAACGGACAGGGGAACTATGGCTACACCTTC. As protein: CASNNGQGNYGYTF. The gene calls are TRBV6-5 and TRBJ1-2; 9 bases line up with TRBD1. The germline gives CDR1 MNHEY, CDR2 SVGAGI. Losses at the gene ends were 7 bases for V and 2 bases for J; bases not matched to a gene: 5. The CDR3 is 14 amino acids.

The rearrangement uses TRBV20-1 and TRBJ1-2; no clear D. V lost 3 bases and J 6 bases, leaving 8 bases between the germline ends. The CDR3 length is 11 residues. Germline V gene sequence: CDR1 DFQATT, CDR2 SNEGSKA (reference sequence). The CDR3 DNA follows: TGCAGTGCTAGCCGGGCAGATGGCTACACCTTC. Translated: CSASRADGYTF.

CDR3 amino acids: CASSDVGLAELNEKLFF. CDR3 nucleotides: TGTGCCAGCAGCGACGTAGGGTTGGCAGAGTTGAATGAAAAACTGTTTTTT. The V and J genes are TRBV11-2 and TRBJ1-4; D call uncertain. The CDR3 covers 17 residues. The ends were cut back, 5 bases at V and 5 bases at J, with 21 bases in the middle. Germline CDR1 is SGHAT and CDR2 is FQNNGV.

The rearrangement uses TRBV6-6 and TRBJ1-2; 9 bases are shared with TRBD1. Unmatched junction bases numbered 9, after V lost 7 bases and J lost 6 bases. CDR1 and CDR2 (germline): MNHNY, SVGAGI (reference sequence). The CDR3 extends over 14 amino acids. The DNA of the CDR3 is TGTGCCAGCAATACCGGGACAGGGAACCATGGCTACACCTTC. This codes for CASNTGTGNHGYTF.

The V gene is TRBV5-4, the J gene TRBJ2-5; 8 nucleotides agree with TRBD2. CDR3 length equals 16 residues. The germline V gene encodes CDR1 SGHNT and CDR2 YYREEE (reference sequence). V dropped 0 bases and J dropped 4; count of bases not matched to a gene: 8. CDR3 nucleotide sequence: TGTGCCAGCAGCTTGGGGGTAGCGGGGAGTCGAGAGACCCAGTACTTC. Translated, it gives CASSLGVAGSRETQYF.

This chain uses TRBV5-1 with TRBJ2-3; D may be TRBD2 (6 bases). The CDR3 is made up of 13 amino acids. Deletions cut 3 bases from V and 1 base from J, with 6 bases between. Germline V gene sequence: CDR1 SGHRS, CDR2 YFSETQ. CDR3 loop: CASSSGGTDTQYF. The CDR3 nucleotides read TGCGCCAGCAGCTCGGGGGGCACAGATACGCAGTATTTT.

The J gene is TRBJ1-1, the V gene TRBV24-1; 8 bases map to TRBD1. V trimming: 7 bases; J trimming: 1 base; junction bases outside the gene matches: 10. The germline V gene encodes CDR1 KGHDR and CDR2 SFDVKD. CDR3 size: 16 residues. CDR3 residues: CATRPGGRGQNTEAFF. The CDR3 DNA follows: TGTGCCACCAGGCCAGGGGGCCGGGGCCAGAACACTGAAGCTTTCTTT.

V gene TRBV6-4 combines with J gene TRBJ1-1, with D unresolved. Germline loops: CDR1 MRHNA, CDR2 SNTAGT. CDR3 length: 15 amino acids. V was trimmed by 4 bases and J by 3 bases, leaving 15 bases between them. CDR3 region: CASSAGSLSHTEAFF. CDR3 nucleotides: TGTGCCAGCAGTGCTGGCAGTCTTTCCCACACTGAAGCTTTCTTT.

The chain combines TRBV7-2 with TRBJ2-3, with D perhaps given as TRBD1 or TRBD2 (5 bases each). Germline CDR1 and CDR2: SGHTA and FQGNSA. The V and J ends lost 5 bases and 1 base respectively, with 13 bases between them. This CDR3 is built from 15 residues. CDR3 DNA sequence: TGTGCCAGCAGCCTTCTGAGGGGCGGCACAGATACGCAGTATTTT. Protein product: CASSLLRGGTDTQYF.

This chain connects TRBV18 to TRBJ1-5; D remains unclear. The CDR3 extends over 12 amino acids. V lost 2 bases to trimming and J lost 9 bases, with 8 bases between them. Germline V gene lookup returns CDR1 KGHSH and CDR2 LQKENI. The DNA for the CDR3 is TGTGCCAGCTCACCAGCGCTGGGGCCCCAGCATTTT. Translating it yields CASSPALGPQHF.

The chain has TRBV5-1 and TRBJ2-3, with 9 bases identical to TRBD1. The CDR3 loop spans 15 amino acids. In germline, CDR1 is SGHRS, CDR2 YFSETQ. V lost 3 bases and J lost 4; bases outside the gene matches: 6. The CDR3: CASSSNRGRADTQYF. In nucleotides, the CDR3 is TGCGCCAGCAGCTCGAACAGGGGGCGAGCAGATACGCAGTATTTT.

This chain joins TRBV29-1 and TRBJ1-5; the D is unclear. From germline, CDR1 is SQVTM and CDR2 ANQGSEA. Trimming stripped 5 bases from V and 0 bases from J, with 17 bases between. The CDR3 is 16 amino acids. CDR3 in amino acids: CSVNSPANYSNQPQHF. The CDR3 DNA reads TGCAGCGTTAACAGTCCAGCAAATTATAGCAATCAGCCCCAGCATTTT.

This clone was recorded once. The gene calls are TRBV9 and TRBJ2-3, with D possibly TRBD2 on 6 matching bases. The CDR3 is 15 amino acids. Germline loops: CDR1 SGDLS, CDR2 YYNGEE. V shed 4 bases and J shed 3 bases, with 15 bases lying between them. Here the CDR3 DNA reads TGTGCCAGCAGCTCTGCCGGGACTGCTACAGATACGCAGTATTTT. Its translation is CASSSAGTATDTQYF. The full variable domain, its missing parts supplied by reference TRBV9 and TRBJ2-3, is DSGVTQTPKHLITATGQRVTLRCSPRSGDLSVYWYQQSLDQGLQFLIQYYNGEERAKGNILERFSAQQFPDLHSELNLSSLELGDSALYFCASSSAGTATDTQYFGPGTRLTVL.

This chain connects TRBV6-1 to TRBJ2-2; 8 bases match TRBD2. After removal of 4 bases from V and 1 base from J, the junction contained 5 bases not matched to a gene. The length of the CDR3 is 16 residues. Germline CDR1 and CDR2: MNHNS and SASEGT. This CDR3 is CASSVPGLGNTGELFF. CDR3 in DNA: TGTGCCAGCAGTGTCCCGGGACTAGGGAACACCGGGGAGCTGTTTTTT.

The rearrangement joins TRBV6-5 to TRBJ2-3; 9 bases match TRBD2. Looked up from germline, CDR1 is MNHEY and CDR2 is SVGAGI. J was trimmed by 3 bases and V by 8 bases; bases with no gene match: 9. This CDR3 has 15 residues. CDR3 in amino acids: CASVSGGGATDTQYF. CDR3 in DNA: TGTGCCAGCGTCTCTGGCGGGGGGGCAACAGATACGCAGTATTTT.

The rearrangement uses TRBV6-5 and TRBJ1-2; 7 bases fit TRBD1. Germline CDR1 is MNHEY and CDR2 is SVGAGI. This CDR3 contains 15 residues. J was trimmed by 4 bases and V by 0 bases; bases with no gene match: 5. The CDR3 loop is CASSYSRQGVYGYTF. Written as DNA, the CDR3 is TGTGCCAGCAGTTACTCGCGGCAGGGGGTCTATGGCTACACCTTC.

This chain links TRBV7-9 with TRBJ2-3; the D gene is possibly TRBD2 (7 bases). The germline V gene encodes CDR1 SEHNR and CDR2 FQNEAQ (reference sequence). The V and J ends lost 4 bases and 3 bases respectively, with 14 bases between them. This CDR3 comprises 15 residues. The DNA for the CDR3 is TGTGCCAGCAGCTCCAAGGGGGGGCCGACAGATACGCAGTATTTT. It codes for CASSSKGGPTDTQYF.

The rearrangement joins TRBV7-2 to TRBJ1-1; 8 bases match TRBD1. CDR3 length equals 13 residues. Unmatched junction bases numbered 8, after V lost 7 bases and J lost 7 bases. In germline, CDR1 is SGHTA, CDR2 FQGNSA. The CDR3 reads CASTKDRDYEAFF. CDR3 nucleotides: TGTGCCAGCACCAAGGACAGGGACTATGAAGCTTTCTTT.

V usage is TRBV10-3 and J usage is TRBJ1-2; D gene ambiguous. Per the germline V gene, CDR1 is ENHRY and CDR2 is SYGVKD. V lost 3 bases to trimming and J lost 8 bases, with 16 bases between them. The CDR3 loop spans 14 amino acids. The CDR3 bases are TGTGCCATCAGTGACACCTCTTTGGCGGGGGGCTACACCTTC. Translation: CAISDTSLAGGYTF.

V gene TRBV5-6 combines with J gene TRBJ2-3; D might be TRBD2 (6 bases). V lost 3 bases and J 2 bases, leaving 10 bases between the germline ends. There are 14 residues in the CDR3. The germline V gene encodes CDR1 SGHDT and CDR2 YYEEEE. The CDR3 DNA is TGTGCCAGCAGCTCGGGACTGTTCACAGATACGCAGTATTTT. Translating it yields CASSSGLFTDTQYF.

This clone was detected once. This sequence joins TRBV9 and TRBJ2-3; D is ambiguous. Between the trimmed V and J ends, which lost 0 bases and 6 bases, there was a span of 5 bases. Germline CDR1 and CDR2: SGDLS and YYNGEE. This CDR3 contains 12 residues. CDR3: CASSVVSDTQYF. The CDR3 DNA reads TGTGCCAGCAGCGTAGTTTCGGATACGCAGTATTTT.

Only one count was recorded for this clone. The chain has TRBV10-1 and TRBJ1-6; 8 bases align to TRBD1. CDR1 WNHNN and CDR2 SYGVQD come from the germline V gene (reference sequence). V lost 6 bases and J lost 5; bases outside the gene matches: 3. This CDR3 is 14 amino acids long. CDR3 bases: TGCGCCAGCAGCGAACAGGGGGATAATTCACCCCTCCACTTT. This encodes CASSEQGDNSPLHF.

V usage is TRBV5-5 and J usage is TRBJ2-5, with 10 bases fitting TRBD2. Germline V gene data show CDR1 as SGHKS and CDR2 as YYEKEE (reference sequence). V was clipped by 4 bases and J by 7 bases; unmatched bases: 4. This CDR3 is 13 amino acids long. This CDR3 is CASSGTSVGTQYF. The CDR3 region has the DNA TGTGCCAGCAGCGGGACTAGCGTGGGGACCCAGTACTTC.

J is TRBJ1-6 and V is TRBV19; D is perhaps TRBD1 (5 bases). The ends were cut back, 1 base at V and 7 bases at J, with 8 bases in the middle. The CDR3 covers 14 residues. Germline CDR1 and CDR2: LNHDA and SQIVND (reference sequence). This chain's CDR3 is CASSIVPGNSPLHF. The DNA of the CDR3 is TGTGCCAGTAGTATAGTTCCAGGGAATTCACCCCTCCACTTT. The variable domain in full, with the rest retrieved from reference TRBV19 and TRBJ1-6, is DGGITQSPKYLFRKEGQNVTLSCEQNLNHDAMYWYRQDPGQGLRLIYYSQIVNDFQKGDIAEGYSVSREKKESFPLTVTSAQKNPTAFYLCASSIVPGNSPLHFGNGTRLTVT.

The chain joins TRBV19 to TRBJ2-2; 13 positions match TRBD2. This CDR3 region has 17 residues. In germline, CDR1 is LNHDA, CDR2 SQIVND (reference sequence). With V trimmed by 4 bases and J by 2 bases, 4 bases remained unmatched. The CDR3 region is CASSRLAGGSNTGELFF. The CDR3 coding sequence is TGTGCCAGTAGTAGACTAGCGGGGGGCAGCAACACCGGGGAGCTGTTTTTT. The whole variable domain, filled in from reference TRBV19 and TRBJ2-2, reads DGGITQSPKYLFRKEGQNVTLSCEQNLNHDAMYWYRQDPGQGLRLIYYSQIVNDFQKGDIAEGYSVSREKKESFPLTVTSAQKNPTAFYLCASSRLAGGSNTGELFFGEGSRLTVL.